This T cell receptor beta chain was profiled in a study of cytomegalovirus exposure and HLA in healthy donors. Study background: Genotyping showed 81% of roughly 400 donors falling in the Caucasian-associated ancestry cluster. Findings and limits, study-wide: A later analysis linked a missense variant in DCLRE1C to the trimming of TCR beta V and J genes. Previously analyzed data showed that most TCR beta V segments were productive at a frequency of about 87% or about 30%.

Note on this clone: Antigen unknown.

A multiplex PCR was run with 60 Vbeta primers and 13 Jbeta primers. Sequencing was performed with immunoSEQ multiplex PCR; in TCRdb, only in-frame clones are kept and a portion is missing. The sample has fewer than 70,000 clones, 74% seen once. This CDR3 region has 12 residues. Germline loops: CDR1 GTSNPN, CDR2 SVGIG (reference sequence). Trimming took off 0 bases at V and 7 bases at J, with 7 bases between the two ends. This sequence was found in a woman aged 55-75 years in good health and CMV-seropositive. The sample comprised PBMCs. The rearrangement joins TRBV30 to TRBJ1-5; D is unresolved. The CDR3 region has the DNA TGTGCCTGGAGTGTAGGAGAGCAGCCCCAGCATTTT. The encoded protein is CAWSVGEQPQHF.